A selection of T cell receptor beta chains follows, all from one sample in a study of blood T cell repertoires in COVID-19. Here immunoSEQ multiplex PCR was the method, and the copy in TCRdb shows in-frame clones only, minus some. The sample has just under 350,000 clones; roughly 86% are singletons. The sequenced material came from peripheral blood. These receptor sequences come from a woman aged 70-85 years with COVID-19, enrolled during active disease. CDR3s include the opening cysteine and the closing phenylalanine or tryptophan. Fields, in order: J gene, D gene, V gene, CDR3 DNA, CDR3 protein. D genes are given only for firm matches.

J gene: TRBJ2-7
D gene: .
V gene: TRBV5-1
CDR3 DNA: TGCGCCAGCAGCACTAGTGGGGGGAGCTCCTACGAGCAGTACTTC
CDR3 protein: CASSTSGGSSYEQYF

J gene: TRBJ2-7
D gene: TRBD1
V gene: TRBV7-8
CDR3 DNA: TGTGCCAGCAGCTTAATCCCATCGGGACAGGTACTTTACGAGCAGTACTTC
CDR3 protein: CASSLIPSGQVLYEQYF

J gene: TRBJ1-2
D gene: .
V gene: TRBV19
CDR3 DNA: TGTGCCAGTTGGTCGGGGGTCGCGAGTGGCTACACCTTC
CDR3 protein: CASWSGVASGYTF

J gene: TRBJ1-2
D gene: .
V gene: TRBV9
CDR3 DNA: TGTGCCAGCAGCGTCCAGACAGCTAACTATGGCTACACCTTC
CDR3 protein: CASSVQTANYGYTF

J gene: TRBJ1-5
D gene: .
V gene: TRBV19
CDR3 DNA: TGTGCCAGTAGTATAGGCGCACAGGGAACCCATCAGCCCCAGCATTTT
CDR3 protein: CASSIGAQGTHQPQHF

J gene: TRBJ2-7
D gene: .
V gene: TRBV4-2
CDR3 DNA: TGTGCCAGCAGCCAAGATTTGGCCGAAACCGCATCATCCTACGAGCAGTACTTC
CDR3 protein: CASSQDLAETASSYEQYF

J gene: TRBJ1-4
D gene: .
V gene: TRBV19
CDR3 DNA: TGTGCCAGTCGGGGTGGCGCGCATGAAAAACTGTTTTTT
CDR3 protein: CASRGGAHEKLFF

J gene: TRBJ2-5
D gene: TRBD1
V gene: TRBV5-6
CDR3 DNA: TGTGCCAGCAGCTCCCTCGGACAGGGTGGAGAGACCCAGTACTTC
CDR3 protein: CASSSLGQGGETQYF

J gene: TRBJ1-2
D gene: TRBD1
V gene: TRBV7-9
CDR3 DNA: TGTGCCAGCAGCGGGGGGACAGGCGACATTTATGGCTATGGCTACACCTTC
CDR3 protein: CASSGGTGDIYGYGYTF

J gene: TRBJ1-5
D gene: TRBD1
V gene: TRBV19
CDR3 DNA: TGTGCCAGTAGTATAGTTATACAGGGGAATCAGCCCCAGCATTTT
CDR3 protein: CASSIVIQGNQPQHF

J gene: TRBJ1-2
D gene: TRBD1
V gene: TRBV29-1
CDR3 DNA: TGCAGCGTCCCAGGGCACAGGGGAAATGGCTACACCTTC
CDR3 protein: CSVPGHRGNGYTF

J gene: TRBJ1-2
D gene: TRBD1
V gene: TRBV7-6
CDR3 DNA: TGTGCCAGCAGCTCACCATACAGGGGTTCTGGCTACACCTTC
CDR3 protein: CASSSPYRGSGYTF

J gene: TRBJ2-7
D gene: TRBD1
V gene: TRBV7-9
CDR3 DNA: TGTGCCAGCAGCTCAGACAGGGGGCCCTACGAGCAGTACTTC
CDR3 protein: CASSSDRGPYEQYF

J gene: TRBJ2-7
D gene: TRBD1
V gene: TRBV28
CDR3 DNA: TGTGCCAGCAGGGAGCGGACAGGGGGCTACGAGCAGTACTTC
CDR3 protein: CASRERTGGYEQYF